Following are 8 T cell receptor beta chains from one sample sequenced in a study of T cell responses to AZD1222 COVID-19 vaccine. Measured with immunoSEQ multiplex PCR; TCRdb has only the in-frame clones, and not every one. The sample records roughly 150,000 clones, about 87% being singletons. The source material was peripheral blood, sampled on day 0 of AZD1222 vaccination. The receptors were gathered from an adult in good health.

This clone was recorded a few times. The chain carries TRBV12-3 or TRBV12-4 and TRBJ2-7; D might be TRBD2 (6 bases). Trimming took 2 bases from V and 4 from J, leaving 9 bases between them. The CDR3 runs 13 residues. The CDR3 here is CASSLIGGYEQYF. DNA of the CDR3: TGTGCCAGCAGTTTAATCGGGGGATACGAGCAGTACTTC.

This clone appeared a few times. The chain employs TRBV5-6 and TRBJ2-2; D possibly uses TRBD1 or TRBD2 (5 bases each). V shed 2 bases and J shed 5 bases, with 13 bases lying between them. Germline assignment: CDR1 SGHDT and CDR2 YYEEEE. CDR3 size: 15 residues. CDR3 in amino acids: CASSFWGFLTGELFF. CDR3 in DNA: TGTGCCAGCAGCTTCTGGGGGTTTCTAACCGGGGAGCTGTTTTTT.

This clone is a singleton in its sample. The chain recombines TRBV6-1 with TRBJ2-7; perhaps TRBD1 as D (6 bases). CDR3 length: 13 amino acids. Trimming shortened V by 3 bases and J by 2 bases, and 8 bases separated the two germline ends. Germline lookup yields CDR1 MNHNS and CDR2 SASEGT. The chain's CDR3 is CASSEGHTYEQYF. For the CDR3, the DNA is TGTGCCAGCAGTGAGGGACATACCTACGAGCAGTACTTC.

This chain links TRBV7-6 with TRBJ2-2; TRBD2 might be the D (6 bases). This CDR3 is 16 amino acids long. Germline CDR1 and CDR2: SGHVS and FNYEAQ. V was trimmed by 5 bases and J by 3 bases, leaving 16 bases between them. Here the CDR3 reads CASSLLTGLHTGELFF. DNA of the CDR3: TGTGCCAGCAGCCTTCTGACTGGACTACACACCGGGGAGCTGTTTTTT.

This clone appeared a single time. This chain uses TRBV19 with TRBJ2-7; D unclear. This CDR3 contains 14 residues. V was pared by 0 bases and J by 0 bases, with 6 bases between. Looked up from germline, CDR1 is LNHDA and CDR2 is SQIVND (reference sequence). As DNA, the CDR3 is TGTGCCAGTAGTATAGAGAAGAGCTCCTACGAGCAGTACTTC. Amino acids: CASSIEKSSYEQYF.

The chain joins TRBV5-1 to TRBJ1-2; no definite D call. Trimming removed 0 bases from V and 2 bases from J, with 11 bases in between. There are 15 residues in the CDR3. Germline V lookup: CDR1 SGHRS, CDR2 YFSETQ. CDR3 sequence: CASSLETRTNYGYTF. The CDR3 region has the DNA TGCGCCAGCAGCTTGGAAACTAGGACCAACTATGGCTACACCTTC.

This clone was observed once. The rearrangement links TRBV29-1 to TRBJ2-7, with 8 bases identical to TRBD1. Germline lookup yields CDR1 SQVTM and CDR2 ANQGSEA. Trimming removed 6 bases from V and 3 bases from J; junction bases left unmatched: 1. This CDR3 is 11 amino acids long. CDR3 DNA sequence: TGCAGCGTGGGGACAGGCTACGAGCAGTACTTC. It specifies CSVGTGYEQYF.

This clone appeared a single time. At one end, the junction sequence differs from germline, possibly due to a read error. The CDR3 DNA sequence: TGTGCCATCAGGGAGTGGGAGACCCAGTACTTC. The encoded protein is CAIREWETQYF. The chain carries TRBV10-3 and TRBJ2-5; D is undetermined. Germline-derived CDR1 and CDR2 are ENHRY and SYGVKD. CDR3 length: 11 amino acids.